A single sample is the source of the 8 T cell receptor beta chains below, sequenced in a study of cytomegalovirus exposure and HLA in healthy donors. Amplification used 60 Vbeta primers and 13 Jbeta primers. Measured with immunoSEQ multiplex PCR; TCRdb has only the in-frame clones, and not every one. The data contain about 97,000 clones, about a tenth of them singletons. Sample: PBMCs. These receptors came from a man aged 45-65 years in good health and CMV-seropositive.

The chain combines TRBV28 with TRBJ2-7, with 8 bases matching TRBD1. After removal of 5 bases from V and 4 bases from J, the junction contained 7 bases not matched to a gene. There are 14 residues in the CDR3. Germline CDR1 reads MDHEN; CDR2 reads SYDVKM. CDR3 coding DNA: TGTGCCAGCAGTCCACCTACAGGGGGGTACGAGCAGTACTTC. It codes for CASSPPTGGYEQYF. Full variable domain (missing parts from reference TRBV28 and TRBJ2-7): DVKVTQSSRYLVKRTGEKVFLECVQDMDHENMFWYRQDPGLGLRLIYFSYDVKMKEKGDIPEGYSVSREKKERFSLILESASTNQTSMYLCASSPPTGGYEQYFGPGTRLTVT.

This clone has a handful of counts. The rearrangement links TRBV5-1 to TRBJ2-6; perhaps TRBD1 as D (5 bases). The CDR3 covers 17 residues. Germline values: CDR1 SGHRS, CDR2 YFSETQ. Trimming pared 0 bases from V and 0 bases from J, leaving 10 bases between. The CDR3: CASSLGTTASGANVLTF. CDR3 nucleotide sequence: TGCGCCAGCAGCTTGGGAACGACAGCCTCTGGGGCCAACGTCCTGACTTTC.

The CDR3 DNA reads TGTGCCAGCAGCTTAGTACCGGCGGTCCAAGAGACCCAGTACTTC. It codes for CASSLVPAVQETQYF. The chain carries TRBV7-2 and TRBJ2-5; D unresolved. Germline CDR1 and CDR2: SGHTA and FQGNSA. The CDR3 is 15 residues long. Trimming pared 1 base from V and 1 base from J, leaving 10 bases between.

This clone was found a few times. This rearrangement joins TRBV9 to TRBJ1-6, with unresolved D. Between the trimmed V and J ends, which lost 5 bases and 6 bases, there was a span of 12 bases. CDR1 is SGDLS, CDR2 YYNGEE, per germline. The CDR3 is 14 amino acids. CDR3 nucleotides: TGTGCCAGCAGAGCAGGTCTCCCTAATTCACCCCTCCACTTT. It yields the protein CASRAGLPNSPLHF.

CDR3: CASSLGQGTGELFF. Here the CDR3 DNA reads TGTGCCAGCAGCTTAGGCCAGGGCACCGGGGAGCTGTTTTTT. The chain links TRBV7-3 to TRBJ2-2; D is perhaps TRBD1 (5 bases). V was cut by 2 bases and J by 4 bases, with 8 bases left in between. This CDR3 region has 14 residues. In germline, CDR1 is SGHTA, CDR2 FQGTGA.

V gene TRBV5-4 combines with J gene TRBJ1-1; 7 positions match TRBD1. Germline V gene lookup returns CDR1 SGHNT and CDR2 YYREEE (reference sequence). The trim removed 5 bases at V and 1 base at J, leaving 2 bases unmatched. This CDR3 region has 13 residues. This CDR3 reads CASSRQGNTEAFF. CDR3 nucleotides: TGTGCCAGCAGTCGACAGGGGAACACTGAAGCTTTCTTT. The full variable domain, in which reference TRBV5-4 and TRBJ1-1 provide the parts outside the CDR3, is ETGVTQSPTHLIKTRGQQVTLRCSSQSGHNTVSWYQQALGQGPQFIFQYYREEENGRGNFPPRFSGLQFPNYSSELNVNALELDDSALYLCASSRQGNTEAFFGQGTRLTVV.

This clone was detected a few times. V usage is TRBV30 and J usage is TRBJ1-1; 8 bases align to TRBD1. CDR1 GTSNPN and CDR2 SVGIG come from the germline V gene (reference sequence). This CDR3 has 14 residues. Trimming at V came to 3 bases and at J to 1 base, leaving 4 bases not matched to a gene. In DNA form, the CDR3 reads TGTGCCTGGAGATCCAGGGGGCAGAACACTGAAGCTTTCTTT. Translating it yields CAWRSRGQNTEAFF.

The chain carries TRBV23-1 and TRBJ2-1, with TRBD1 identical over 11 bases. TRBV23-1 is identified as an open reading frame with a role that is uncertain. V shed 0 bases and J 7 bases; nucleotides not matched to a gene: 5. This CDR3 is 16 amino acids long. DNA for the CDR3: TGCGCCAGCAGTCAATCAGCGGGGACAGGGGGGAATGAGCAGTTCTTC. Residues: CASSQSAGTGGNEQFF.